This record looks at one TCR beta chain sequence and its context. Its target is not known. The record originates from a study of cytomegalovirus exposure and HLA in healthy donors. Study-level points and caveats: Further analysis was carried out later, and it showed several of the most significant clusters appearing linked to common viral pathogens. It was shown in a later analysis that HLA-associated TCR beta chains were more clonally expanded than other, equally common chains. What a later analysis reportedly showed was that an Asian-associated ancestry cluster had fewer N-insertions than the approximately 720-donor mean.

Donors had nominal health at sampling but likely had unrecorded immune exposures. Use of 60 Vbeta and 13 Jbeta primers characterized the PCR. Repertoires were generated with immunoSEQ multiplex PCR, while TCRdb's copy carries only in-frame clones and drops some. The table shows some 160,000 clones, with roughly two thirds occurring only once. The CDR3 spans 14 residues. Unmatched junction bases numbered 8, after V lost 5 bases and J lost 8 bases. The germline V gene has CDR1 GTSNPN and CDR2 SVGIG (reference sequence). V is TRBV30 and J is TRBJ1-4; 10 bases are a match to TRBD1. The sequence came from a young woman in good health and CMV-seropositive. The sample comprised PBMCs. The CDR3 region is CAWEAGTGDEKLFF. The CDR3 DNA reads TGTGCCTGGGAGGCCGGGACAGGGGACGAAAAACTGTTTTTT.